This T cell receptor (beta chain) was sequenced during a study of cytomegalovirus exposure and HLA in healthy donors. Whole-study context: When fewer than 500 donors were genotyped, over 80% of them were found to fall in the Caucasian-associated ancestry cluster.

Primers included in the PCR were 60 Vbeta and 13 Jbeta primers. The data were produced by immunoSEQ multiplex PCR, yet TCRdb's version contains in-frame clones alone and is incomplete. The table shows fewer than 200,000 clones, with 65% to 80% occurring only once. Findings and limits, study-wide: The study labeled fewer than 200 TCR beta chains cytomegalovirus-associated.

This clone was picked up a small number of times. Antigen: not known. Other DNA sequences in the sample encode the same CDR3. Germline V CDR1 and CDR2: SGHRS, YFSETQ. V lost 1 base to trimming and J lost 0 bases, with 9 bases between them. The CDR3 totals 15 residues. Sequences were obtained from PBMCs. V is TRBV5-1 and J is TRBJ2-3; TRBD2 is a possible D gene (6 bases). The clonotype originates from a man aged 40-49 years in good health and CMV-seronegative. In nucleotides, the CDR3 is TGCGCCAGCAGCTTGCGCGGGGTTAGCACAGATACGCAGTATTTT. Amino acid sequence: CASSLRGVSTDTQYF. Supplemented by reference TRBV5-1 and TRBJ2-3, the full variable domain reads KAGVTQTPRYLIKTRGQQVTLSCSPISGHRSVSWYQQTPGQGLQFLFEYFSETQRNKGNFPGRFSGRQFSNSRSEMNVSTLELGDSALYLCASSLRGVSTDTQYFGPGTRLTVL.